This T cell receptor (beta chain) was obtained from a study of spatial heterogeneity in lung cancer. About the research overall: Averaged across combinations, each unique TCR and UMI pairing appeared more than ten times in raw reads, which were uncorrected.

CDR3 size: 15 residues. V was pared by 3 bases and J by 3 bases, with 6 bases of the junction left unmatched. Germline V CDR1 and CDR2: MNHEY, SMNVEV (reference sequence). The time point is: sample taken at primary tumor resection. Samples were obtained from about 75 donors, all untreated early-stage non-small cell lung cancer patients. Unsorted tumor, nontumor lung tissue or cryopreserved PBMC supplied the whole RNA. Individual TCR cDNA molecules each bore their own unique molecular identifier. One entry per CDR3 protein results from TCRdb running MiXCR on the 5' RACE reads. Counted here are approximately 7,700 distinct CDR3 sequences, 9.7% occurring once; the ten biggest clones make up approximately 25%.

This receptor was obtained from a male donor with early-stage non-small cell lung cancer. V usage is TRBV27 and J usage is TRBJ2-7, with 9 bases that match TRBD1. The sequencing here drew on normal lung tissue next to the tumor, taken at surgery. The CDR3 spells CASSFTGGVDYEQYF. CDR3 DNA sequence: TGTGCCAGCAGTTTCACAGGGGGCGTCGACTACGAGCAGTACTTC.